Described below is a single T cell receptor beta chain sequence and its context. The specificity of this receptor is unknown. No base qualities exist here, and no much larger clone lies one base off it. The entry originates in a study of a mutant IDH1 vaccine in newly diagnosed glioma (dated by TCRdb to the early 2020s). Concerning the study at large: Vaccination started 4-6 weeks after radiotherapy alone, or was given together with temozolomide cycles in the groups whose treatment included chemotherapy. Of the 32 patients who were treated, about 62% were male and around 40% were female, and the mean age was roughly 40 years. Prior to enrollment, standard therapy consisting of radiotherapy alone, temozolomide alone, or radiochemotherapy with temozolomide had been administered to patients, with the combination being received by most patients. Visit V12 was the week-35 safety follow-up and visit V13 was the week-47 end of study. Peripheral blood was collected at six visits: V03 (baseline), V05, V07, V10, V12 and V13. Longitudinal TCRB deep sequencing was performed for approximately 24 treated patients wherever samples were available for exploratory analyses. Overall results and qualifications from the work: Pseudoprogression seemed to be unrelated to changes in the top peripheral T cell clonotypes found by TCRB sequencing. Across multiple MHC alleles, vaccine-induced immune responses were seen in approximately 93% of patients. The authors noted that analyses of patient blood samples could not be reproduced because of sample limitations. Selection of PBMC samples for TCRB deep sequencing was based on availability.

For CDR1 and CDR2, the germline V gene (reference sequence) lists WNHNN and SYGVQD. The CDR3 runs 11 residues from the cysteine to the phenylalanine. The only DNA kept is the CDR3, 33 bases in frame from the first base. Between the V and J ends, shortened by 2 bases and 15 bases respectively, the junction contains 11 bases. The library was made by the immunoSEQ multiplex PCR assay. Rearranged TCR beta chain sequences were amplified using the hsTCRB Kit according to the manufacturer's protocol. TCRB libraries were sequenced on an Illumina MiSeq. The study's own analysis went as follows. Demultiplexing, trimming and gene mapping were performed with the kit vendor's proprietary platform. In its TCRdb copy, this immuneACCESS table keeps in-frame sequences only and misses some clones. Where compared with another copy, unresolved V genes explain less than half of these, and the others have no known cause. The DNA was the basis for D and trimming; V, J and clone size are from that table. In this sample the table shows about 67,000 clones, around 83% of which occur a single time. The ten largest clones add up to 3.5% to 4.5% of the sample.

The intended sense of this specimen's time point label: week 47, end of study. A 20-mer mutant IDH1 peptide at 300 micrograms in Montanide made up each vaccine dose, which was injected subcutaneously together with topical imiquimod. Eight vaccinations were administered to patients in weeks 1, 3, 5, 7, 11, 15, 19 and 23, corresponding to visits V03 through V10. All donors had newly diagnosed IDH1-mutant astrocytomas of WHO grade 3 or 4 that showed loss of nuclear ATRX. The samples were drawn from NOA16, a multicentre, single-arm, open-label phase I trial in Germany that tested a mutant IDH1 peptide vaccine in humans for the first time. The DNeasy Blood and Tissue Kit was used to extract genomic DNA from EDTA blood for TCRB sequencing.

The chain couples TRBV10-1 to TRBJ2-1; the D gene may be TRBD1 or TRBD2, since each aligns over 6 bases. The clonotype comes from a man aged 30-40 years with glioma. Source: PBMCs, taken from a glioma patient whose treatment included an IDH1 peptide vaccine. The CDR3 amino acid sequence is: CASSEDGGWFF. The nucleotides read TGCGCCAGCAGTGAGGACGGGGGCTGGTTCTTC.